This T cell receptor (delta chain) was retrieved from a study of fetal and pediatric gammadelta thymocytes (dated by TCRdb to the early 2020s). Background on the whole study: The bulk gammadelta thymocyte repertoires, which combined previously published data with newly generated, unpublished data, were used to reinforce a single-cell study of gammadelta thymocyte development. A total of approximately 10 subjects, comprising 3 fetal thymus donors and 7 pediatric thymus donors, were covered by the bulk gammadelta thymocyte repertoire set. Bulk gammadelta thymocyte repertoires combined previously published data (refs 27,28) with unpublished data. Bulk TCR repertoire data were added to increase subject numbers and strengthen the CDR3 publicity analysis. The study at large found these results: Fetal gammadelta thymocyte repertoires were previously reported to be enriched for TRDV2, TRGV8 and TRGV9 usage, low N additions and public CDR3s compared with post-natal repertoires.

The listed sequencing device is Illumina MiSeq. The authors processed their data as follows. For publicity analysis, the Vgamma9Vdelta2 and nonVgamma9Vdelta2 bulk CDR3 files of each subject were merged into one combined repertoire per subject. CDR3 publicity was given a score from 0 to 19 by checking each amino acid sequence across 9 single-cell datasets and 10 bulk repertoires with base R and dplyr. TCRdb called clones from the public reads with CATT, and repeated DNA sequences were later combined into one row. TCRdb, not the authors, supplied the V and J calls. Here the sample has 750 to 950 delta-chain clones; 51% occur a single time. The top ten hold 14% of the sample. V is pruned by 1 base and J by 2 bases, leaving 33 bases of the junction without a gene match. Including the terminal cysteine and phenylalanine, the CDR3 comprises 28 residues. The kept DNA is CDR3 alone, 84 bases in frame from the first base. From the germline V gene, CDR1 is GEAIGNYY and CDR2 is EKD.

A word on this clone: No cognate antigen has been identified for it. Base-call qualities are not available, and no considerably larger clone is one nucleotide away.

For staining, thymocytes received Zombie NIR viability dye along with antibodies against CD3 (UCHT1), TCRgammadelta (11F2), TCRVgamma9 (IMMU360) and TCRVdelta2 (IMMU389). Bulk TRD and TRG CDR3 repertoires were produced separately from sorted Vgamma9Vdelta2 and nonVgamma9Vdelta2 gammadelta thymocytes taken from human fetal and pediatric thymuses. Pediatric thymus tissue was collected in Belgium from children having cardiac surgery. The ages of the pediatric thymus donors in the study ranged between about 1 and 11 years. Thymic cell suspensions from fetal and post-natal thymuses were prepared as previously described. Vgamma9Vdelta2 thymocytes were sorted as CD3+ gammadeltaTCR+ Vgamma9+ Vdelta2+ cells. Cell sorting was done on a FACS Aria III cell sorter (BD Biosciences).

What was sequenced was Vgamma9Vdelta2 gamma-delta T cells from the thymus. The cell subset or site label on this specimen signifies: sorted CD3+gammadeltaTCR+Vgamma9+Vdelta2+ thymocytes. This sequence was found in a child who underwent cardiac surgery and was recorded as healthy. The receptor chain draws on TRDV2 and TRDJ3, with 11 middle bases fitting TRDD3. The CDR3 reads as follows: CACDTGLPTSDMGDTSERIAWDTRQMFF. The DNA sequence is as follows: TGTGCCTGTGACACTGGACTTCCTACGTCGGATATGGGGGATACGTCCGAGCGAATAGCCTGGGACACCCGACAGATGTTTTTC.